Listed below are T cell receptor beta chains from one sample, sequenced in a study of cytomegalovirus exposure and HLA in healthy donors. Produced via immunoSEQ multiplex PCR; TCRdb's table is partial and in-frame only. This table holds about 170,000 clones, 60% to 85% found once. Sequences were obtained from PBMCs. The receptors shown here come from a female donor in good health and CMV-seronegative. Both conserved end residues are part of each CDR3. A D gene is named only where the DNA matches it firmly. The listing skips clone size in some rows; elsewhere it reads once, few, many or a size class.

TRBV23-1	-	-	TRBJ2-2	TGCGCCAGCAGTCCCCGTCCGAACACCGGGGAGCTGTTTTTT	CASSPRPNTGELFF
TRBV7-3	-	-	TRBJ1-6	TGTGCCAGCTCGGCGGCAGAAGGGGGTTCACCCCTCCACTTT	CASSAAEGGSPLHF
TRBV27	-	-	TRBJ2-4	TGTGCCAGCAGCGCCTTTTCAAGGGGTGCGGCCAAAAACATTCAGTACTTC	CASSAFSRGAAKNIQYF
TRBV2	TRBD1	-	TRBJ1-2	TGTGCCAGCGACGGGACAGGATTCTTAGCTGGCTACACCTTC	CASDGTGFLAGYTF
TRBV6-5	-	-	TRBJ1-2	TGTGCCAGCAGTTACACCGGGGAGACCTATGGCTACACCTTC	CASSYTGETYGYTF
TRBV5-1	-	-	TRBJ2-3	TGCGCCAGCAGCTTGCAAGCCGGGGGCACAGATACGCAGTATTTT	CASSLQAGGTDTQYF
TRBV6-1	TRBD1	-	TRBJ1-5	TGTGCCAGCAGTGAAAACAGGGGTAGCAATCAGCCCCAGCATTTT	CASSENRGSNQPQHF
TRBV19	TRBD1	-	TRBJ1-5	TGTGCCAGTCGGCCAGGGGGCGATTGGAGCAATCAGCCCCAGCATTTT	CASRPGGDWSNQPQHF
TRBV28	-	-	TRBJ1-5	TGTGCCAGCAGCCCCGGGTGGTTTGGGGGCAATGGGGGCAATCAGCCCCAGCATTTT	CASSPGWFGGNGGNQPQHF
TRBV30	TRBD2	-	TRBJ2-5	TGTGCCTGGAGCGGAGGAGGACTAGCGGGACACCAAGAGACCCAGTACTTC	CAWSGGGLAGHQETQYF
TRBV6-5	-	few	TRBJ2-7	TGTGCCAGCAGCTCGGGCGGGATCTCCTACGAGCAGTACTTC	CASSSGGISYEQYF
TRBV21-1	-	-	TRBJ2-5	TGTGCCAGCAGCAAAGGGGAAGGGGCCGGGGGGACCCAGTACTTC	CASSKGEGAGGTQYF
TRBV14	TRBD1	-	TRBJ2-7	TGTGCCAGCAGCCCAACAGGGGGCGGGTACGAGCAGTACTTC	CASSPTGGGYEQYF
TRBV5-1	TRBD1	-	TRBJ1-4	TGCGCCAGCGGACAGGGGCAAGCAACTAATGAAAAACTGTTTTTT	CASGQGQATNEKLFF
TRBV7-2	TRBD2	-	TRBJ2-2	TGTGCCAGCACACGACTAGCGGGAGGGCCACCGGGAACCGGGGAGCTGTTTTTT	CASTRLAGGPPGTGELFF
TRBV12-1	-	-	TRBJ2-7	TGTGCCAGCAGCTTTCAGGGTCCCCACGAGCAGTACTTC	CASSFQGPHEQYF
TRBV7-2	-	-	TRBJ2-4	TGTGCCAGCAGCTTAGGTGGGAGTTCCAAAAACAGTCAGTACTTC	CASSLGGSSKNSQYF
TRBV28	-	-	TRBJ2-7	TGTGCCAGCACTCAAGCGGCCAGGGGAACTTACGAGCAGTACTTC	CASTQAARGTYEQYF
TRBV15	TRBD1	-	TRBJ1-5	TGTGCCACCAGCAGAACAGGGGACGGCAATCAGCCCCAGCATTTT	CATSRTGDGNQPQHF
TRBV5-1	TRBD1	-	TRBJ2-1	TGCGCCAGCCGCTTTATACAGGGGGCACATGAGCAGTTCTTC	CASRFIQGAHEQFF
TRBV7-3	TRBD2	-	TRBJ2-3	TGTGCCAGCAGCTGGTGGGGCCTAGGACTAGCGGGGGACCATACGCAGTATTTT	CASSWWGLGLAGDHTQYF
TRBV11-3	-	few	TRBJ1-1	TGTGCCAGCAGCTTAGATAGTACAGACGGCACTGAAGCTTTCTTT	CASSLDSTDGTEAFF
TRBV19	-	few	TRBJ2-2	TGTGCCAGTCAGGGCGGAAGTTACACCGGGGAGCTGTTTTTT	CASQGGSYTGELFF
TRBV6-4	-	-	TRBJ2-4	TGTGCCATGGATAAGGACTGCACCAAAAACATTCAGTACTTC	CAMDKDCTKNIQYF
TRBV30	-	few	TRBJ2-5	TGTGCCTGGAGTGTACGAGGGAGGAGGTCTGAGACCCAGTACTTC	CAWSVRGRRSETQYF
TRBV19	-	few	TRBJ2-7	TGTGCCAGTAGTCCTCCAGGCATTACAGGGATGTACGAGCAGTACTTC	CASSPPGITGMYEQYF
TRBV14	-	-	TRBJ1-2	TGTGCCAGCAGCCAAGGGAGGAGCTATGGCTACACCTTC	CASSQGRSYGYTF
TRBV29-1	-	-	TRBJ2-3	TGCAGCGTTGCTACGGGAACCTTTACCACAGATACGCAGTATTTT	CSVATGTFTTDTQYF
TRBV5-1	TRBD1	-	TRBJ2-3	TGCGCCAGCAGCTTAGGGACAGGGGGGACAGATACGCAGTATTTT	CASSLGTGGTDTQYF
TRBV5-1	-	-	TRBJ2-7	TGCGCCAGCGGGAGAGACTACGAGCAGTACTTC	CASGRDYEQYF
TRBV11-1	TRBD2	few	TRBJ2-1	TGTGCCAGCAGCGGAGGACTAGCGGTTATCAGCTCCTACAATGAGCAGTTCTTC	CASSGGLAVISSYNEQFF
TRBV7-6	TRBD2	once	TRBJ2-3	TGTGCCAGCAGCCCGACTAGCGGGGGTGGGGATACGCAGTATTTT	CASSPTSGGGDTQYF
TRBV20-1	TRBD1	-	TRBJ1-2	TGCAGTGCAGAACAGGGGGCTGGCTACACCTTC	CSAEQGAGYTF
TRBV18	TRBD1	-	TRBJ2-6	TGTGCCAGCTCACCACGGGACAGGGCCTCTGGGGCCAACGTCCTGACTTTC	CASSPRDRASGANVLTF
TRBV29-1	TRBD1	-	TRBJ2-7	TGCAGCGCCCGACAGGGACCCTACGAGCAGTACTTC	CSARQGPYEQYF
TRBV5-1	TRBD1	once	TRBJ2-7	TGCGCCAGCGGGACAGGCTCCTACGAGCAGTACTTC	CASGTGSYEQYF
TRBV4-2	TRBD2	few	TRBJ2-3	TGTGCCAGCAGCCCGCTAACTAGCGGGGGGCTCCCGGATACGCAGTATTTT	CASSPLTSGGLPDTQYF
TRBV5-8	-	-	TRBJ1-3	TGTGCCAGCAGCTCCCTCGCGGAAGGATCTGGAAACACCATATATTTT	CASSSLAEGSGNTIYF
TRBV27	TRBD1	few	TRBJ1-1	TGTGCCAGCAGAGAAGGGGGCCGGGACACTGAAGCTTTCTTT	CASREGGRDTEAFF
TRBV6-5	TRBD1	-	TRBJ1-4	TGTGCCAGCAGCCCTAGGGGGCTCACTAATGAAAAACTGTTTTTT	CASSPRGLTNEKLFF
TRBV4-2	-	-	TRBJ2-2	TGTGCCAGCAGCCAGGTGCTAGCGAACACCGGGGAGCTGTTTTTT	CASSQVLANTGELFF